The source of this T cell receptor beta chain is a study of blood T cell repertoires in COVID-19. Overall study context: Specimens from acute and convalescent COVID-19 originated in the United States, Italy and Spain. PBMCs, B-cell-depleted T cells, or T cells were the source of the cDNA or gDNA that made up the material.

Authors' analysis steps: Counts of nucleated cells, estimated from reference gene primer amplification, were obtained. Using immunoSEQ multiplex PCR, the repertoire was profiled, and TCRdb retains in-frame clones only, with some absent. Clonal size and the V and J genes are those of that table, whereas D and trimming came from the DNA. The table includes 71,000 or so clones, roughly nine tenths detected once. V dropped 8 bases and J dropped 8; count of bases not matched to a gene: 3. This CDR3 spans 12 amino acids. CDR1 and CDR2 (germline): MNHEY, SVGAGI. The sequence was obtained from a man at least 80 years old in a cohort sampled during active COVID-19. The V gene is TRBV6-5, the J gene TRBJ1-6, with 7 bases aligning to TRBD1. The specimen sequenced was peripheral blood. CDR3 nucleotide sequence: TGTGCCAGCCGGACAGGAGATTCACCCCTCCACTTT. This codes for CASRTGDSPLHF.